Listed here are 29 T cell receptor beta chains from one sample, sequenced in a study of T-cell memory formation after mild COVID-19 (dated by TCRdb to the early 2020s). Library method: 5' RACE. Sequencing instrument: Illumina NovaSeq 6000. The public sequencing data were trimmed at Q25 with fastp and processed into clonotypes with MiXCR by TCRdb, which kept only in-frame beta chains. Rows merge per CDR3 protein into single entries with the most common DNA and genes. A total of 450,000 to 700,000 distinct CDR3 sequences appear in this sample, about a sixth of them only once. The top ten hold approximately 12% of the sample. The sample consisted of PBMCs or a T cell subset sorted from them (not recorded which). Receptor source: an adult woman who had mild COVID-19 (a few samples of this study predate the infection). The sample titles of this study are shuffled in the database, so cell type and time point are left out; the donor was told from shared clones.

The chain joins TRBV7-2 to TRBJ2-2, with 8 bases matching TRBD1. Germline V gene lookup returns CDR1 SGHTA and CDR2 FQGNSA. There are 14 residues in the CDR3. J was trimmed by 4 bases and V by 7 bases; bases with no gene match: 5. The CDR3 reads CASTHTGGTGELFF. CDR3 DNA: TGTGCCAGCACCCACACAGGGGGCACCGGGGAGCTGTTTTTT.

This clonotype occurred a few times. The chain is built from TRBV6-4 and TRBJ2-6; TRBD2 agrees at 7 bases. The junction had 0 bases not matched to a gene; V was cut back by 3 bases and J by 4 bases. The CDR3 has 14 amino acids. CDR1 is MRHNA, CDR2 SNTAGT, per germline. The CDR3: CASSEREGANVLTF. DNA for the CDR3: TGTGCCAGCAGTGAGCGGGAGGGGGCCAACGTCCTGACTTTC.

This clonotype was picked up a small number of times. V is TRBV14 and J is TRBJ2-1; tentatively, D is TRBD2 (5 bases). This CDR3 spans 11 amino acids. Germline CDR1 SGHDN, CDR2 FVKESK. The V and J ends lost 2 bases and 13 bases respectively, with 9 bases between them. As DNA, the CDR3 is TGTGCCAGCAGCCAATCCGGGGATCAGTTCTTC. Its translation is CASSQSGDQFF.

This clonotype was observed a few times. The chain employs TRBV11-1 and TRBJ2-7, with TRBD2 matching over 7 bases. The CDR3 totals 15 residues. From germline, CDR1 is SGHAT and CDR2 FQDESV (reference sequence). With V trimmed by 5 bases and J by 2 bases, 9 bases remained unmatched. The CDR3 sequence is CASSESGGSPYEQYF. The CDR3 nucleotides read TGTGCCAGCAGCGAGAGTGGCGGGAGCCCCTACGAGCAGTACTTC.

This clonotype was found a few times. The chain links TRBV2 to TRBJ2-7; D not certain. CDR1 is SNHLY, CDR2 FYNNEI, per germline. Trimming removed 8 bases at V and 1 base at J, with 15 bases between. The CDR3 is made up of 14 amino acids. CDR3 bases: TGTGCCAGCGGGATGGGCAGTATTTCCTACGAGCAGTACTTC. This codes for CASGMGSISYEQYF.

CDR3 bases: TGTGCCAGCAGTTCCCATCAGAGCGGGAGGGCCGGGGAGCTGTTTTTT. Protein sequence: CASSSHQSGRAGELFF. The chain uses TRBV6-2 or TRBV6-3 and TRBJ2-2, with TRBD2 matching over 10 bases. CDR3 length: 16 amino acids. Germline V gene sequence: CDR1 MNHEY, CDR2 SVGEGT. Losses at the gene ends were 4 bases for V and 6 bases for J; bases not matched to a gene: 8.

The chain recombines TRBV12-3 or TRBV12-4 with TRBJ2-3; 13 positions agree with TRBD2. This CDR3 is built from 19 residues. V was pared by 5 bases and J by 4 bases, with 15 bases of the junction left unmatched. For the CDR3, the DNA is TGTGCCAGCAGTCCCCGGGGACTAGCGGGATCCGATGGGGCAGATACGCAGTATTTT. Translated: CASSPRGLAGSDGADTQYF.

This clonotype was observed many times. The chain has TRBV5-1 and TRBJ2-5; 7 nucleotides agree with TRBD1. The junction had 6 bases not matched to a gene; V was cut back by 2 bases and J by 5 bases. Germline V gene sequence: CDR1 SGHRS, CDR2 YFSETQ. This CDR3 comprises 14 residues. The CDR3 DNA sequence: TGCGCCAGCAGCTTAGGGACAGCCCGGGAGACCCAGTACTTC. Amino acid sequence: CASSLGTARETQYF. Looking up the rest from reference TRBV5-1 and TRBJ2-5 gives the full variable domain: KAGVTQTPRYLIKTRGQQVTLSCSPISGHRSVSWYQQTPGQGLQFLFEYFSETQRNKGNFPGRFSGRQFSNSRSEMNVSTLELGDSALYLCASSLGTARETQYFGPGTRLLVL.

The CDR3 sequence: CASSEVLSGGAKDTQYF. DNA of the CDR3: TGTGCCAGCAGCGAAGTCCTCTCGGGGGGGGCGAAAGATACGCAGTATTTT. The rearrangement joins TRBV21-1 to TRBJ2-3; the table's TRBD1 call for D was not verified on the DNA. TRBV21-1 is given as a pseudogene. The CDR3 is 17 residues long.

This clonotype was recorded at least ten times. V is TRBV12-3 or TRBV12-4 and J is TRBJ2-7, with D possibly TRBD2 on 7 matching bases. The CDR3 spans 13 residues. V was pared by 6 bases and J by 5 bases, with 14 bases between. CDR3 sequence (DNA): TGTGCCAGCAGAGGGGGGGTACCTGACGAGCAGTACTTC. Translation: CASRGGVPDEQYF.

The chain is built from TRBV7-9 and TRBJ2-5, with 10 bases that match TRBD2. Trimming took 5 bases from V and 3 from J; bases not matched to a gene: 18. CDR1 is SEHNR, CDR2 FQNEAQ, per germline (reference sequence). This CDR3 comprises 19 residues. The CDR3 here is CASSDAASGGGQWEETQYF. The CDR3 DNA follows: TGTGCCAGCAGCGATGCCGCTAGCGGGGGCGGGCAGTGGGAAGAGACCCAGTACTTC.

The V call is TRBV27, the J call TRBJ2-3; TRBD2 aligns across 12 bases. CDR3 length: 16 residues. From germline, CDR1 is MNHEY and CDR2 SMNVEV (reference sequence). Trimming took 8 bases from V and 4 from J; bases not matched to a gene: 10. The CDR3: CASSSLAGGFSDTQYF. The CDR3 coding sequence is TGTGCCAGCTCTTCTCTAGCGGGAGGGTTTTCAGATACGCAGTATTTT.

This clonotype has more than one count but fewer than ten. This chain connects TRBV20-1 to TRBJ1-2, with D possibly being TRBD1 (5 bases). CDR1 is DFQATT and CDR2 is SNEGSKA in the germline V gene (reference sequence). The CDR3 contains 13 residues. The V and J ends lost 0 bases and 8 bases respectively, with 13 bases between them. The CDR3 nucleotides read TGCAGTGCTAGAGATGACAGTTTTATAGGCTACACCTTC. It codes for CSARDDSFIGYTF.

By sample fraction, this clonotype is medium-sized. The chain joins TRBV6-2 or TRBV6-3 to TRBJ2-7; D perhaps matches TRBD1 (6 bases). Trimming removed 5 bases at V and 1 base at J, with 12 bases between. Germline V gene data show CDR1 as MNHEY and CDR2 as SVGEGT. The CDR3 has 14 residues. The CDR3 nucleotides are TGTGCCAGCAGTCTGCCGGACAGTTCCTACGAGCAGTACTTC. Its protein product is CASSLPDSSYEQYF.

This chain links TRBV7-3 with TRBJ2-1, with 9 positions matching TRBD2. Per germline, CDR1 SGHTA and CDR2 FQGTGA. J gave up 7 bases and V 3 bases, and 10 bases lay outside the gene matches. The CDR3 is 16 amino acids. The CDR3 nucleotides read TGTGCCAGCAGCTTTGGCGGCGGGAGGGCCAAGAATGAGCAGTTCTTC. Translation gives CASSFGGGRAKNEQFF.

This chain links TRBV7-3 with TRBJ2-3; TRBD2 agrees at 8 bases. Germline assignment: CDR1 SGHTA and CDR2 FQGTGA. The trim removed 0 bases at V and 6 bases at J, leaving 8 bases unmatched. CDR3 length equals 16 residues. The CDR3: CASSLTSSGSGDTQYF. The CDR3, as DNA: TGTGCCAGCAGCTTAACGTCTAGCGGGTCTGGGGATACGCAGTATTTT.

V gene TRBV4-1 combines with J gene TRBJ2-2; D is possibly TRBD1 (7 bases). The CDR3 length is 17 residues. V was cut by 3 bases and J by 7 bases, with 21 bases left in between. Germline V gene lookup returns CDR1 MGHRA and CDR2 YSYEKL. CDR3 in DNA: TGCGCCAGCAGCCAGGGCTTAGGAGGGGGCGCGAGCGGGGAGCTGTTTTTT. Protein sequence: CASSQGLGGGASGELFF.

The chain employs TRBV7-2 and TRBJ2-5; 9 positions match TRBD1. CDR1 SGHTA and CDR2 FQGNSA come from the germline V gene. This CDR3 is 15 amino acids long. V dropped 7 bases and J dropped 4; count of bases not matched to a gene: 10. The CDR3 DNA sequence: TGTGCCAGCAACCAGGGACAGGGAGACAGAGAGACCCAGTACTTC. Translating gives CASNQGQGDRETQYF. Full variable domain (rest looked up from reference TRBV7-2 and TRBJ2-5): GAGVSQSPSNKVTEKGKDVELRCDPISGHTALYWYRQSLGQGLEFLIYFQGNSAPDKSGLPSDRFSAERTGGSVSTLTIQRTQQEDSAVYLCASNQGQGDRETQYFGPGTRLLVL.

The chain carries TRBV11-3 and TRBJ2-6; D is perhaps TRBD2 (6 bases). The CDR3 covers 15 residues. Trimming took off 2 bases at V and 2 bases at J, with 7 bases between the two ends. Germline V CDR1 and CDR2: SGHNT, YENEEA. The DNA of the CDR3 is TGTGCCAGCAGCTTATCGGGGGCTGGGGCCAACGTCCTGACTTTC. Encoded protein: CASSLSGAGANVLTF.

This clonotype was seen more than once but under ten times. The DNA of the CDR3 is TGTGCCAGCAGAAGGACCCACCAAGAGACCCAGTACTTC. Translation: CASRRTHQETQYF. J is TRBJ2-5 and V is TRBV6-1; D not certain. CDR1 MNHNS and CDR2 SASEGT come from the germline V gene. The CDR3 has 13 amino acids. The V end lost 6 bases, the J end lost 0 bases, and 8 bases lay between the germline ends.

This clonotype came up a few times. The V and J genes are TRBV6-2 or TRBV6-3 and TRBJ2-7; possible D gene TRBD1, 5 bases. The CDR3 spans 15 residues. V dropped 0 bases and J dropped 0 bases, with 9 bases sitting between them. Germline CDR1 is MNHEY and CDR2 is SVGEGT. CDR3 amino acids: CASSYSSRDSYEQYF. The CDR3 DNA reads as TGTGCCAGCAGTTACTCGTCCAGGGACTCCTACGAGCAGTACTTC.

Here the CDR3 DNA reads TGTGCCAGCAGCGTAGGACAGGGCGCCGATTCACCCCTCCACTTT. Amino acid sequence: CASSVGQGADSPLHF. The rearrangement joins TRBV9 to TRBJ1-6, with TRBD1 identical over 7 bases. The CDR3 runs to 15 residues. The germline gives CDR1 SGDLS, CDR2 YYNGEE. V shed 0 bases and J 8 bases; nucleotides not matched to a gene: 5.

This chain links TRBV7-8 with TRBJ1-6; D perhaps matches TRBD1 (5 bases). Trimming removed 5 bases at V and 9 bases at J, with 14 bases between. The CDR3 spans 14 residues. Germline V lookup: CDR1 SGHVS, CDR2 FQNEAQ. CDR3 bases: TGTGCCAGCAGCCACCGGGACTCGGGTTCACCCCTCCACTTT. As protein: CASSHRDSGSPLHF.

CDR3 nucleotides: TGTGCCAGCAGTTCGTGGACAGGAAGAACCGCGGGTACCTTAGAAAAACTGTTTTTT. Translated: CASSSWTGRTAGTLEKLFF. The chain carries TRBV12-3 or TRBV12-4 and TRBJ1-4, with TRBD1 matching 7 bases. This CDR3 region has 19 residues. With V trimmed by 4 bases and J by 8 bases, 22 bases remained unmatched.

The rearrangement uses TRBV18 and TRBJ1-1; 10 bases agree with TRBD1. The CDR3 runs to 15 residues. Germline-derived CDR1 and CDR2 are KGHSH and LQKENI. The V and J ends lost 6 bases and 4 bases, in that order; junction bases with no gene match: 8. The CDR3 region has the DNA TGTGCCAGCTCGCTGGACAGGGGGAGTATCACTGAAGCTTTCTTT. It translates to CASSLDRGSITEAFF.

This rearrangement joins TRBV2 to TRBJ2-1, with TRBD2 matching over 10 bases. This CDR3 region has 14 residues. V gave up 6 bases and J gave up 5 bases; unmatched junction bases: 4. Germline V gene lookup returns CDR1 SNHLY and CDR2 FYNNEI. CDR3 in DNA: TGTGCCAGCAGACAGCGGGAGGGCCACAATGAGCAGTTCTTC. Translated: CASRQREGHNEQFF. The whole variable domain, remainder taken from reference TRBV2 and TRBJ2-1, is EPEVTQTPSHQVTQMGQEVILRCVPISNHLYFYWYRQILGQKVEFLVSFYNNEISEKSEIFDDQFSVERPDGSNFTLKIRSTKLEDSAMYFCASRQREGHNEQFFGPGTRLTVL.

In its sample, this clonotype was seen a few times. V is TRBV24-1 and J is TRBJ2-2, with D possibly called TRBD1 or TRBD2 (5 bases each). V was shortened by 5 bases and J by 4 bases, with 10 bases between the two germline ends. This CDR3 is 14 amino acids long. CDR1 is KGHDR and CDR2 is SFDVKD in the germline V gene. This chain's CDR3 is CATSALGVTGELFF. CDR3 coding DNA: TGTGCCACCAGTGCGTTGGGGGTCACCGGGGAGCTGTTTTTT.

This clonotype was seen at least ten times. This chain links TRBV20-1 with TRBJ2-3; D is possibly TRBD2 (5 bases). CDR1 DFQATT and CDR2 SNEGSKA come from the germline V gene (reference sequence). The CDR3 is made up of 16 amino acids. With 3 bases removed from V and 2 bases from J, the gap between germline ends came to 18 bases. The CDR3 nucleotides are TGCAGTGCTAGGCGCCCCCTCTCGGGGAACACAGATACGCAGTATTTT. Amino acid sequence: CSARRPLSGNTDTQYF.

The rearrangement uses TRBV2 and TRBJ2-1; 7 nucleotides match TRBD1. Germline CDR1 is SNHLY and CDR2 is FYNNEI. Trimming cost V 5 bases and J 8 bases; bases outside gene matches: 9. This CDR3 spans 14 amino acids. The CDR3 coding sequence is TGTGCCAGCAGTCCGGGACAGTCAGACCATGAGCAGTTCTTC. This sequence encodes CASSPGQSDHEQFF.